This T cell receptor beta chain was profiled in a study of shared clonotypes between healthy human individuals. Findings and caveats of the study: The low donor count limited represented genetic and exposure-history diversity.

Donors comprised healthy HIV-negative adults lacking recent acute infections or vaccinations. Evenly divided among several immunoSEQ plates was the genomic DNA of each subset. Each unsorted PBMC replicate got 300 ng genomic DNA, 25,000 to 30,000 genomes. TCRdb keeps only in-frame clones here, not all; method: immunoSEQ multiplex PCR. There are fewer than 650,000 clones in the sample; 75% to 85% occur only once, and roughly 13% lies in the top ten. The CDR3 has 14 amino acids. Germline V gives CDR1 LNHNV, CDR2 YYDKDF (reference sequence). Trimming took 0 bases from V and 3 from J, leaving 8 bases between them. Worth noting for this clone: Its cognate antigen is unknown.

This receptor was taken from a woman between 40 and 55 years old in good health. Some clones in this sample may be carry-over from other donors' samples. This sequence joins TRBV15 and TRBJ2-5; a weak D match, TRBD1 (5 bases). Material for sequencing was PBMCs. The CDR3 DNA sequence: TGTGCCACCAGCAGAGAAGGGGTGAAAGAGACCCAGTACTTC. Its protein is CATSREGVKETQYF.